This T cell receptor (beta chain) was recovered during a study of blood T cell repertoires in COVID-19. V was cut by 5 bases and J by 4 bases, with 14 bases left in between. The germline CDR1 and CDR2 sequences are MNHEY and SVGAGI. The CDR3 sequence is 15 residues long. Clones were sequenced by immunoSEQ multiplex PCR, and TCRdb holds only the in-frame ones, with some missing. The profile shows tens of thousands of clones, roughly 82% of them singletons. This clonotype was obtained from a human donor in a cohort sampled during active COVID-19. The chain uses TRBV6-5 and TRBJ1-4; maybe TRBD1 (5 bases). The specimen was peripheral blood. The CDR3 DNA reads as TGTGCCAGCAGTACCCAGGGAGGTGGTAATGAAAAACTGTTTTTT. Translated, it gives CASSTQGGGNEKLFF.